Listed here are 13 T cell receptor beta chains from one sample, sequenced in a study of neurological immune-mediated disorders. From the 5' RACE reads, TCRdb called clonotypes with MiXCR, one entry per CDR3 protein. The sample lists 11,000 to 15,000 distinct CDR3 sequences; roughly 13% were seen once. The specimen sequenced was CD8+ T cells from blood. The source of these receptors is a female donor with HTLV-1-associated myelopathy (HAM/TSP).

This clonotype appeared many times. The chain couples TRBV27 to TRBJ2-5; TRBD1 agrees at 7 bases. Germline V lookup: CDR1 MNHEY, CDR2 SMNVEV (reference sequence). The length of the CDR3 is 16 residues. Unmatched junction bases numbered 9, after V lost 5 bases and J lost 0 bases. CDR3 sequence: CASSATAGTDQETQYF. Written as DNA, the CDR3 is TGTGCCAGCAGTGCGACGGCCGGGACAGACCAAGAGACCCAGTACTTC.

This clonotype was detected many times. Sequence at one end of the junction differs from germline and may be a read error. This chain uses TRBV7-7 with TRBJ2-1; possibly TRBD1 or TRBD2 for D (5 bases each). This CDR3 spans 16 amino acids. Germline V lookup: CDR1 SSHAT, CDR2 FNYEAQ (reference sequence). DNA of the CDR3: TGTGCTAGCAGCTGGGGACCGCCGAGCTCCTACAATGAGCAGTTCTTC. This gives the protein CASSWGPPSSYNEQFF.

This clonotype appeared many times. This chain connects TRBV29-1 to TRBJ1-2; D gene uncertain. The germline CDR1 and CDR2 sequences are SQVTM and ANQGSEA. CDR3 length: 13 amino acids. Deletions cut 4 bases from V and 5 bases from J, with 14 bases between. In DNA, the CDR3 is TGCAGCGTTGGTGTCAGTGTGGCTTATGGCTACACCTTC. It codes for CSVGVSVAYGYTF.

Only a few counts were recorded for this clonotype. The chain joins TRBV28 to TRBJ2-2; D unclear. The germline V and J ends were trimmed by 3 bases and 3 bases, with 8 bases remaining between them. The germline V gene encodes CDR1 MDHEN and CDR2 SYDVKM. The CDR3 covers 14 residues. CDR3 residues: CASSLTRYTGELFF. CDR3 nucleotide sequence: TGTGCCAGCAGTTTGACCCGGTACACCGGGGAGCTGTTTTTT.

Ten or more counts support this clonotype. The chain has TRBV7-8 and TRBJ2-1; a possible D gene is TRBD2 (7 bases). The CDR3 covers 16 residues. The V gene's germline CDR1 is SGHVS and CDR2 FQNEAQ. V was clipped by 1 base and J by 0 bases, with 10 bases between them. This CDR3 is CASSLEGGGSYNEQFF. As DNA, the CDR3 is TGTGCCAGCAGCTTAGAGGGAGGGGGCTCCTACAATGAGCAGTTCTTC.

This clonotype was seen at least ten times. V usage is TRBV5-1 and J usage is TRBJ2-3, with 10 positions matching TRBD1. V gave up 0 bases and J gave up 2 bases; unmatched junction bases: 3. The CDR3 runs 16 residues. Per germline, CDR1 SGHRS and CDR2 YFSETQ. CDR3 nucleotides: TGCGCCAGCAGCTTGGGGGACAGGGGCCCCACAGATACGCAGTATTTT. Its protein is CASSLGDRGPTDTQYF.

Ten or more counts support this clonotype. The chain's CDR3 is CASSTTSGIATGELFF. CDR3 DNA sequence: TGTGCCAGCAGCACCACTAGCGGGATAGCCACCGGGGAGCTGTTTTTT. The rearrangement uses TRBV7-3 and TRBJ2-2; TRBD2 matches at 10 bases. Germline CDR1 reads SGHTA; CDR2 reads FQGTGA. V trimming: 5 bases; J trimming: 4 bases; junction bases outside the gene matches: 7. This CDR3 spans 16 amino acids.

This clonotype was counted many times. The rearrangement links TRBV21-1 to TRBJ2-5; TRBD2 was called by the table and not checked on the DNA. TRBV21-1 is a recognized pseudogene. This CDR3 is built from 19 residues. The CDR3: CASSKAGLAGALHQETQYF. In nucleotides, the CDR3 is TGTGCCAGCAGCAAAGCGGGACTAGCGGGAGCGTTACATCAAGAGACCCAGTACTTC.

This clonotype was counted many times. The V and J genes are TRBV3-1 and TRBJ2-7; 11 nucleotides agree with TRBD1. The V segment lost 0 bases and the J segment 1 base; nucleotides outside the gene matches: 5. Germline CDR1 LGHDT, CDR2 YNNKEL (reference sequence). The CDR3 extends over 17 amino acids. The DNA for the CDR3 is TGTGCCAGCAGCCAAGATCCGGACAGGGGGCGATCCTACGAGCAGTACTTC. Its translation: CASSQDPDRGRSYEQYF.

This clonotype has ten or more counts. V is TRBV5-1 and J is TRBJ2-2, with 10 bases identical to TRBD2. V gave up 4 bases and J gave up 0 bases; unmatched junction bases: 6. The CDR3 is made up of 17 amino acids. The germline gives CDR1 SGHRS, CDR2 YFSETQ. The CDR3 bases are TGCGCCAGCAGCGCCGGACTAGCGGATCCGAACACCGGGGAGCTGTTTTTT. Its protein is CASSAGLADPNTGELFF.

This clonotype was recorded at least ten times. J is TRBJ2-1 and V is TRBV7-2; D might be TRBD2 (6 bases). The CDR3 is made up of 15 amino acids. The germline V and J ends were trimmed by 1 base and 4 bases, with 11 bases remaining between them. Germline CDR1 SGHTA, CDR2 FQGNSA. CDR3 bases: TGTGCCAGCAGCTTAGGGGCGGCGGGATACAATGAGCAGTTCTTC. Protein: CASSLGAAGYNEQFF.

This clonotype was detected many times. CDR3 coding DNA: TGTGCCAGTAGTATCACATACTCCTACGAGCAGTACTTC. Protein: CASSITYSYEQYF. This chain connects TRBV19 to TRBJ2-7; D gene uncertain. CDR1 and CDR2 from the germline V gene are LNHDA and SQIVND (reference sequence). The CDR3 contains 13 residues. Trimming stripped 3 bases from V and 0 bases from J, with 6 bases between.

This clonotype was recorded many times. The rearrangement links TRBV27 to TRBJ1-2; weak D call: TRBD1 (5 bases). The V gene's germline CDR1 is MNHEY and CDR2 SMNVEV (reference sequence). The CDR3 contains 12 residues. V lost 4 bases and J lost 7, with 10 bases in between. The CDR3 DNA reads as TGTGCCAGCAGTTCGGGGGGAGGTGGCTACACCTTC. This gives the protein CASSSGGGGYTF.